This T cell receptor beta chain was recorded in a study of vaccination effects on CD4 cells after COVID-19. Overall study: Sample donation by two convalescent patients took place 16 days and one week before vaccination.

Study-wide results and limits: Few convalescent patients, and no early post-infection timepoints, were available to the study. Clones arising from infection and from vaccination showed marked clonal contraction late after vaccination. Newly vaccine-induced clones made up most of the convalescents' post-vaccine spike-reactive clones.

Germline assignment: CDR1 LGHDT and CDR2 YNNKEL (reference sequence). The CDR3 sequence is 16 residues long. Between the trimmed V and J ends, which lost 1 base and 3 bases, there was a span of 16 bases. The culture ran for under eleven days, and then CD4+ T cells were isolated. On this clone itself: What it recognizes is unknown.

Clones were read by immunoSEQ multiplex PCR, and TCRdb kept only the in-frame ones, dropping some. The table has 45,000 to 60,000 clones, 60% to 85% seen once. This receptor was taken from a human donor who had a prior SARS-CoV-2 infection. Sequences were derived from CD4+ T cells from PBMCs cultured without peptide, sampled before COVID-19 vaccination. The chain couples TRBV3-1 (or the pseudogene TRBV3-2) to TRBJ2-7; weak D call: TRBD2 (5 bases). CDR3 nucleotides: TGTGCCAGCAGCCAAGGGTCGGGGAGTGACTACTACGAGCAGTACTTC. It is translated as CASSQGSGSDYYEQYF.